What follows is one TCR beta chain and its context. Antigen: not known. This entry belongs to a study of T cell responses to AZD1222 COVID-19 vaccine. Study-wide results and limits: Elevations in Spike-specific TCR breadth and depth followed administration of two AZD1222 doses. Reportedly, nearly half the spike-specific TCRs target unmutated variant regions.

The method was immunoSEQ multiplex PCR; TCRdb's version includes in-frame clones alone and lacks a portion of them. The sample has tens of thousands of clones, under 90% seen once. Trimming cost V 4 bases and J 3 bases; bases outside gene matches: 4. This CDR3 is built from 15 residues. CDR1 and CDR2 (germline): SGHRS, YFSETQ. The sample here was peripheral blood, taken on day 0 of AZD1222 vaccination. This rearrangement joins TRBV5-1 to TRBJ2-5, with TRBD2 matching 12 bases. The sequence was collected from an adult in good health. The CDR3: CASSGRLAGEETQYF. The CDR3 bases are TGCGCCAGCAGCGGACGACTAGCGGGAGAAGAGACCCAGTACTTC.